A single sample gave rise to the 9 T cell receptor beta chains below, sequenced in a study of blood T cell repertoires in COVID-19. Sequenced by immunoSEQ multiplex PCR; TCRdb stores in-frame clones only, minus some. The table includes under 150,000 clones, 84% detected once. Sequencing was done on a sample of peripheral blood. The receptors were sampled from a human donor in a cohort sampled during active COVID-19.

V and J are TRBV9 and TRBJ2-7; a possible D gene is TRBD2 (6 bases). The CDR3 sequence is 15 residues long. Trimming shortened V by 0 bases and J by 1 base, and 11 bases separated the two germline ends. Per germline, CDR1 SGDLS and CDR2 YYNGEE. This CDR3 reads CASSVGRGPSYEQYF. CDR3 nucleotide sequence: TGTGCCAGCAGCGTAGGGCGGGGCCCTTCCTACGAGCAGTACTTC.

The CDR3 DNA sequence: TGTGCCAGCAGCCAAGAGAGACTAGCGGGGTATATGGGCACAGATACGCAGTATTTT. Protein sequence: CASSQERLAGYMGTDTQYF. The chain has TRBV4-2 and TRBJ2-3; TRBD2 aligns across 11 bases. The CDR3 contains 19 residues. The ends lost 0 bases at V and 1 base at J; junction bases unmatched: 9. The germline V gene has CDR1 LGHNA and CDR2 YNFKEQ.

This clone was detected a few times. The rearrangement uses TRBV9 and TRBJ2-2, with TRBD2 matching over 7 bases. Trimming at V came to 3 bases and at J to 3 bases, leaving 14 bases not matched to a gene. CDR1 is SGDLS, CDR2 YYNGEE, per germline. This CDR3 contains 18 residues. This chain's CDR3 is CASSASFNRAGDTGELFF. The CDR3 DNA reads as TGTGCCAGCAGCGCCTCCTTTAATCGGGCGGGAGACACCGGGGAGCTGTTTTTT.

This clone was found once. V usage is TRBV21-1 and J usage is TRBJ1-5. TRBV21-1 is a pseudogene locus. CDR3 length equals 16 residues. The CDR3 reads CASSNLVTGDNQPQHF. CDR3 coding DNA: TGTGCCAGCAGCAACCTCGTAACGGGGGACAATCAGCCCCAGCATTTT.

The DNA of the CDR3 is TGCGCCAGCAGCCTTGCGGAGACCCAGTACTTC. Encoded protein: CASSLAETQYF. This chain links TRBV5-1 with TRBJ2-5, with D uncertain. CDR3 size: 11 residues. V was trimmed by 4 bases and J by 5 bases, leaving 6 bases between them. The V gene's germline CDR1 is SGHRS and CDR2 YFSETQ.

This clone was seen more than once but under ten times. The rearrangement joins TRBV4-3 to TRBJ2-1, with D tentatively TRBD2 (6 bases). This CDR3 spans 16 amino acids. With 0 bases removed from V and 5 bases from J, the gap between germline ends came to 14 bases. Germline assignment: CDR1 LGHNA and CDR2 YSLEER. In DNA form, the CDR3 reads TGCGCCAGCAGCCAAGATCGAGGAGGGACGGACAATGAGCAGTTCTTC. As protein: CASSQDRGGTDNEQFF.

V gene TRBV6-2 or TRBV6-3 combines with J gene TRBJ2-7; D is possibly TRBD2 (6 bases). The CDR3 is 14 residues long. V gave up 6 bases and J gave up 4 bases, with 16 bases separating them. The germline V gene has CDR1 MNHEY and CDR2 SVGEGT. CDR3 sequence: CASSSTRGPYEQYF. The CDR3 nucleotides are TGTGCCAGCAGCTCGACTAGGGGTCCGTACGAGCAGTACTTC.

V is TRBV28 and J is TRBJ2-1, with D possibly matching TRBD2 (7 bases). CDR1 MDHEN and CDR2 SYDVKM come from the germline V gene. V was pared by 6 bases and J by 5 bases, with 14 bases between. The CDR3 spans 14 residues. Written as DNA, the CDR3 is TGTGCCAGCAGACAAAGGGGGGGAAACAATGAGCAGTTCTTC. Amino acid sequence: CASRQRGGNNEQFF.

The CDR3 reads CASSQVGARGYNEQFF. In nucleotides, the CDR3 is TGTGCCAGCAGCCAAGTAGGGGCGAGGGGGTACAATGAGCAGTTCTTC. The V and J genes are TRBV4-2 and TRBJ2-1; the D gene is possibly TRBD1 (6 bases). The length of the CDR3 is 16 residues. Germline CDR1 is LGHNA and CDR2 is YNFKEQ. V was trimmed by 1 base and J by 4 bases, leaving 14 bases between them.